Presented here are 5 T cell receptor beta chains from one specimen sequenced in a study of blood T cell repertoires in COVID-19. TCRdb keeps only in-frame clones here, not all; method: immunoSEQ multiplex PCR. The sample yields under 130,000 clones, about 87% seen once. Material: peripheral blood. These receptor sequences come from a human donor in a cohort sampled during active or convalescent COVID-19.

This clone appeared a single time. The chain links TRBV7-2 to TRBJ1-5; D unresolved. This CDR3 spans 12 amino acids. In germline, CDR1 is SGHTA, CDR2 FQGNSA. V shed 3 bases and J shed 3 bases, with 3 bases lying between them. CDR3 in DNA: TGTGCCAGCAGCTTGTACAATCAGCCCCAGCATTTT. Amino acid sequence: CASSLYNQPQHF.

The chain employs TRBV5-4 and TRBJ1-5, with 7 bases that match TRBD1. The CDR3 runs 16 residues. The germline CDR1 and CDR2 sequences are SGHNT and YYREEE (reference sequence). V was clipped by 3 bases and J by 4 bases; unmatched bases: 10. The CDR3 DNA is TGTGCCAGCAGCTCGGGCCTCCACAGGGGTAATCAGCCCCAGCATTTT. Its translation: CASSSGLHRGNQPQHF.

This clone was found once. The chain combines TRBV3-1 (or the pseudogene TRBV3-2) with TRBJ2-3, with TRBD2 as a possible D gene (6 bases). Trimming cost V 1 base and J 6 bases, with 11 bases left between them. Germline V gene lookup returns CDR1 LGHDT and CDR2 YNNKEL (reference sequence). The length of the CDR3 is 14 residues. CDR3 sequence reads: CASSQAGVGDTQYF. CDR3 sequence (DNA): TGTGCCAGCAGCCAAGCGGGGGTAGGGGATACGCAGTATTTT.

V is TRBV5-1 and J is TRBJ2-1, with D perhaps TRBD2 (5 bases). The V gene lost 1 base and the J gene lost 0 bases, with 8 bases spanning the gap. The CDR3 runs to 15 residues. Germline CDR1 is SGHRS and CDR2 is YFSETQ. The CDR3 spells CASSLQRSSYNEQFF. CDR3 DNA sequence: TGCGCCAGCAGCTTGCAGCGGAGCTCCTACAATGAGCAGTTCTTC.

CDR3 residues: CASSLAGQGAGNEQFF. CDR3 bases: TGTGCCAGCAGCTTGGCAGGGCAGGGGGCGGGGAATGAGCAGTTCTTC. V is TRBV5-6 and J is TRBJ2-1; TRBD1 matches at 8 bases. The CDR3 has 16 amino acids. CDR1 and CDR2 (germline): SGHDT, YYEEEE. V was pared by 0 bases and J by 7 bases, with 9 bases of the junction left unmatched.